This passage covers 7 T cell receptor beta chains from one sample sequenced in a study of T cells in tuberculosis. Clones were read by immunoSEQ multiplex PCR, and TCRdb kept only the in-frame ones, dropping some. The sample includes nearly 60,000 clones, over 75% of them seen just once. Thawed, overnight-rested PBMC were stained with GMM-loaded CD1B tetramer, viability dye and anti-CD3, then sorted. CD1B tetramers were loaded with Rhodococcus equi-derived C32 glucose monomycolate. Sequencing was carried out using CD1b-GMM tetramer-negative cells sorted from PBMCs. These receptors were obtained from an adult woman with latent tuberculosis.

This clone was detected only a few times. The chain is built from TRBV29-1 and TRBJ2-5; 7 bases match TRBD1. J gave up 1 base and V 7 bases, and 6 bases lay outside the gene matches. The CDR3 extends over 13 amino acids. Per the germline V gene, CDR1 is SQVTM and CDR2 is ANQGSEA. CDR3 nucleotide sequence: TGCAGCGCCAGACAGGGCAGCCAAGAGACCCAGTACTTC. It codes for CSARQGSQETQYF.

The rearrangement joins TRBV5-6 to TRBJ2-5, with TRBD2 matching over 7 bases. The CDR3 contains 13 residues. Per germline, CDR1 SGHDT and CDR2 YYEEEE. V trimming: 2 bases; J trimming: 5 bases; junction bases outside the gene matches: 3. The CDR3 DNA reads TGTGCCAGCAGCTTACTCGGGAGGGAGACCCAGTACTTC. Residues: CASSLLGRETQYF.

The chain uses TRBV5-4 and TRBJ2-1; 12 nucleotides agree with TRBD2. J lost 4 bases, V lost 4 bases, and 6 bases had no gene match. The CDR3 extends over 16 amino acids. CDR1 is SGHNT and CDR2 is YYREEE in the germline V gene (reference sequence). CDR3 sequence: CASSNLAGGIYNEQFF. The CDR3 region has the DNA TGTGCCAGCAGCAACCTAGCGGGGGGGATTTACAATGAGCAGTTCTTC. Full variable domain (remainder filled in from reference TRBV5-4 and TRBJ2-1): ETGVTQSPTHLIKTRGQQVTLRCSSQSGHNTVSWYQQALGQGPQFIFQYYREEENGRGNFPPRFSGLQFPNYSSELNVNALELDDSALYLCASSNLAGGIYNEQFFGPGTRLTVL.

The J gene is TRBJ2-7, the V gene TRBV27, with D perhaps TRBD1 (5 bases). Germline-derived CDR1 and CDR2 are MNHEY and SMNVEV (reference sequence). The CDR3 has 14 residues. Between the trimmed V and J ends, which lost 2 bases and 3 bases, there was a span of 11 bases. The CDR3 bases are TGTGCCAGCAGTTTAGGGGCCTTACACTACGAGCAGTACTTC. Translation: CASSLGALHYEQYF.

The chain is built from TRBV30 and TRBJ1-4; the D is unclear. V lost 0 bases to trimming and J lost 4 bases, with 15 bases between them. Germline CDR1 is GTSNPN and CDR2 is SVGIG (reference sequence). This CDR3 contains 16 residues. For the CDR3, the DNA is TGTGCCTGGAGTGTACTCCCGAGGCCGCTTAATGAAAAACTGTTTTTT. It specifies CAWSVLPRPLNEKLFF.

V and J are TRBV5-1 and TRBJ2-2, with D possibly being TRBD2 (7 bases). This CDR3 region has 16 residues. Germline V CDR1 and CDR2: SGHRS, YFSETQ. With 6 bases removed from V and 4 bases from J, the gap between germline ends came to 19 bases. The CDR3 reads CASKLSQGGGTGELFF. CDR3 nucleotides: TGCGCCAGCAAACTTTCGCAGGGAGGGGGCACCGGGGAGCTGTTTTTT. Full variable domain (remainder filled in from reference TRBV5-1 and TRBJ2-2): KAGVTQTPRYLIKTRGQQVTLSCSPISGHRSVSWYQQTPGQGLQFLFEYFSETQRNKGNFPGRFSGRQFSNSRSEMNVSTLELGDSALYLCASKLSQGGGTGELFFGEGSRLTVL.

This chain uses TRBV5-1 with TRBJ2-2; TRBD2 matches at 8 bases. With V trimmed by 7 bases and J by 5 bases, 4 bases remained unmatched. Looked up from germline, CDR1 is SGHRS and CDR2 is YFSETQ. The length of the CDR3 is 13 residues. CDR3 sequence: CASGTGGTGELFF. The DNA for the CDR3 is TGCGCCAGCGGGACGGGGGGGACCGGGGAGCTGTTTTTT.